What follows are 23 T cell receptor beta chains derived from one specimen sequenced in a study of T cell repertoires in cytomegalovirus infection. TCRdb processed the reads anew with MiXCR; each CDR3 protein has one entry. The table includes about 210,000 distinct CDR3 sequences, 6.5% detected once. The sample taken for sequencing was PBMCs. These TCRs come from a human donor in good health (CMV status not recorded). Some clones in this sample may be carry-over from other donors' samples.

Ten or more counts support this clonotype. This chain uses TRBV28 with TRBJ2-5; D is unresolved. Germline CDR1 MDHEN, CDR2 SYDVKM. The V and J ends lost 4 bases and 2 bases respectively, with 17 bases between them. CDR3 size: 16 residues. The DNA of the CDR3 is TGTGCCAGCAGTTCCCCTAGGGCTGACACGCAAGAGACCCAGTACTTC. Translation gives CASSSPRADTQETQYF.

The table lists this clonotype with many counts. This sequence joins TRBV27 and TRBJ2-4; a weak D match, TRBD1 (6 bases). The ends were cut back, 0 bases at V and 8 bases at J, with 11 bases in the middle. The CDR3 loop spans 14 amino acids. Germline lookup yields CDR1 MNHEY and CDR2 SMNVEV (reference sequence). The CDR3 coding sequence is TGTGCCAGCAGTTTATCTGGGGGCTTGGACATTCAGTACTTC. Its translation: CASSLSGGLDIQYF.

The chain joins TRBV27 to TRBJ2-7; 10 positions match TRBD1. The CDR3 spans 16 residues. The V gene's germline CDR1 is MNHEY and CDR2 SMNVEV (reference sequence). Trimming removed 7 bases from V and 3 bases from J; junction bases left unmatched: 12. In nucleotides, the CDR3 is TGTGCCAGCACCCCTTCTGTAGGGGACAGGGGCTACGAGCAGTACTTC. This gives the protein CASTPSVGDRGYEQYF.

This clonotype showed up many times. The chain links TRBV27 to TRBJ2-2; the match to TRBD2 covers 8 bases. Germline CDR1 MNHEY, CDR2 SMNVEV (reference sequence). This CDR3 is 16 amino acids long. V shed 0 bases and J 6 bases; nucleotides not matched to a gene: 6. The CDR3 DNA sequence: TGTGCCAGCAGTTTATCGATGAGCGGGGGACCCGGGGAGCTGTTTTTT. This codes for CASSLSMSGGPGELFF.

This clonotype occurred many times. V usage is TRBV4-2 and J usage is TRBJ2-1; D might be TRBD2 (6 bases). CDR3 length equals 14 residues. The V end lost 4 bases, the J end lost 6 bases, and 13 bases lay between the germline ends. Germline CDR1 reads LGHNA; CDR2 reads YNFKEQ. The CDR3 spells CASSRSPGVNEQFF. Here the CDR3 DNA reads TGTGCCAGCAGCCGCAGTCCGGGGGTCAATGAGCAGTTCTTC.

The table lists this clonotype with many counts. V and J are TRBV7-2 and TRBJ2-1, with no clear D. Trimming removed 1 base at V and 6 bases at J, with 1 base between. This CDR3 is 11 amino acids long. The germline V gene encodes CDR1 SGHTA and CDR2 FQGNSA. CDR3 protein: CASSLGNEQFF. CDR3 DNA sequence: TGTGCCAGCAGCTTAGGCAATGAGCAGTTCTTC.

This clonotype appeared many times. The chain is built from TRBV6-2 or TRBV6-3 and TRBJ2-7, with a weak D call TRBD1 (5 bases). The CDR3 totals 12 residues. From germline, CDR1 is MNHEY and CDR2 SVGEGT. The V and J ends lost 8 bases and 2 bases respectively, with 10 bases between them. CDR3 sequence reads: CASADSAYEQYF. As DNA, the CDR3 is TGTGCCAGCGCCGACAGCGCCTACGAGCAGTACTTC.

The chain employs TRBV13 and TRBJ1-5; D ambiguous. V lost 2 bases, J lost 7 bases, and 9 bases lay in between. This CDR3 is 13 amino acids long. Germline V CDR1 and CDR2: PRHDT, FYEKMQ (reference sequence). DNA for the CDR3: TGTGCCAGCAGCTTAACGCCTCGGCAGCCCCAGCATTTT. Protein: CASSLTPRQPQHF.

This clonotype was recorded at least ten times. This rearrangement joins TRBV11-1 to TRBJ2-1, with 13 positions matching TRBD2. CDR1 and CDR2 from the germline V gene are SGHAT and FQDESV (reference sequence). This CDR3 has 16 amino acids. With V trimmed by 4 bases and J by 8 bases, 8 bases remained unmatched. Here the CDR3 DNA reads TGTGCCAGCAGCTCCATGACTAGCGGGGGGACGGATGAGCAGTTCTTC. This sequence encodes CASSSMTSGGTDEQFF.

This clonotype was recorded many times. The V gene is TRBV28, the J gene TRBJ1-2, with a weak D call TRBD1 (5 bases). Germline lookup yields CDR1 MDHEN and CDR2 SYDVKM. CDR3 size: 14 residues. V was pared by 2 bases and J by 5 bases, with 12 bases between. CDR3 loop: CASSLDPEGYGYTF. The DNA for the CDR3 is TGTGCCAGCAGTTTAGATCCCGAGGGGTATGGCTACACCTTC.

This clonotype occurred many times. The chain carries TRBV7-2 and TRBJ1-2; D might be TRBD1 (5 bases). There are 13 residues in the CDR3. The germline V gene encodes CDR1 SGHTA and CDR2 FQGNSA. Trimming cost V 4 bases and J 8 bases, with 14 bases left between them. This CDR3 is CASSSSGQGGYTF. The CDR3 DNA reads TGTGCCAGCAGCTCCTCCGGACAAGGAGGCTACACCTTC.

The chain has TRBV20-1 and TRBJ1-6; D is possibly TRBD1 (6 bases). V lost 1 base to trimming and J lost 7 bases, with 14 bases between them. CDR3 length: 15 amino acids. Germline V lookup: CDR1 DFQATT, CDR2 SNEGSKA (reference sequence). This CDR3 is CSARVLEGGNSPLHF. CDR3 in DNA: TGCAGTGCTAGAGTTTTGGAGGGGGGGAATTCACCCCTCCACTTT.

There are many counts of this clonotype. The rearrangement links TRBV4-1 to TRBJ2-5; D is ambiguous. Germline CDR1 MGHRA, CDR2 YSYEKL. This CDR3 is 14 amino acids long. Deletions cut 1 base from V and 5 bases from J, with 11 bases between. CDR3 sequence (DNA): TGCGCCAGCAGCCAAGGGCAGGCTGGGGAGACCCAGTACTTC. Translated, it gives CASSQGQAGETQYF.

This clonotype was recorded at least ten times. This rearrangement joins TRBV4-1 to TRBJ2-7; D may be TRBD1 or TRBD2 (6 bases each). Trimming pared 0 bases from V and 3 bases from J, leaving 12 bases between. Germline assignment: CDR1 MGHRA and CDR2 YSYEKL. CDR3 size: 15 residues. The CDR3 nucleotides are TGCGCCAGCAGCCAAGATCGAGGGGGGATCTACGAGCAGTACTTC. It yields the protein CASSQDRGGIYEQYF.

In its sample, this clonotype was seen many times. CDR3 nucleotide sequence: TGCGCCAGCAGCTTTCTAGCGGGGGGCCCCCCCGGGGAGCTGTTTTTT. Encoded protein: CASSFLAGGPPGELFF. The chain uses TRBV4-1 and TRBJ2-2, with 11 bases aligning to TRBD2. J gave up 6 bases and V 5 bases, and 8 bases lay outside the gene matches. Germline V CDR1 and CDR2: MGHRA, YSYEKL. The CDR3 consists of 16 residues.

This clonotype has a count of ten or more. The chain recombines TRBV28 with TRBJ2-6, with TRBD2 matching over 7 bases. The ends lost 4 bases at V and 0 bases at J; junction bases unmatched: 6. The CDR3 has 17 amino acids. CDR1 and CDR2 (germline): MDHEN, SYDVKM. The CDR3 bases are TGTGCCAGCAGTTGGGGAGGGAGTAACTCTGGGGCCAACGTCCTGACTTTC. Protein: CASSWGGSNSGANVLTF. The full variable domain, completed using reference TRBV28 and TRBJ2-6, is DVKVTQSSRYLVKRTGEKVFLECVQDMDHENMFWYRQDPGLGLRLIYFSYDVKMKEKGDIPEGYSVSREKKERFSLILESASTNQTSMYLCASSWGGSNSGANVLTFGAGSRLTVL.

This clonotype was picked up many times. The chain recombines TRBV28 with TRBJ2-7, with D hard to call. Germline assignment: CDR1 MDHEN and CDR2 SYDVKM. The length of the CDR3 is 13 residues. The V gene lost 6 bases and the J gene lost 3 bases, with 12 bases spanning the gap. CDR3 bases: TGTGCCAGCAGGGCAGGCCTCCTCTACGAGCAGTACTTC. Its translation is CASRAGLLYEQYF.

The gene calls are TRBV3-1 and TRBJ2-2, with TRBD2 matching 10 bases. V shed 0 bases and J 8 bases; nucleotides not matched to a gene: 9. The CDR3 runs 17 residues. Germline CDR1 LGHDT, CDR2 YNNKEL (reference sequence). As DNA, the CDR3 is TGTGCCAGCAGCCAAGAGCCCCGCAGCGGGGGGGCTGGGGAGCTGTTTTTT. Translating gives CASSQEPRSGGAGELFF.

This clonotype was observed many times. The genes are TRBV7-2 and TRBJ2-1; TRBD1 aligns across 8 bases. The germline V gene encodes CDR1 SGHTA and CDR2 FQGNSA. The CDR3 is 12 residues long. The ends lost 5 bases at V and 7 bases at J; junction bases unmatched: 1. The CDR3 coding sequence is TGTGCCAGCAGCCGGACAGGGAATGAGCAGTTCTTC. It codes for CASSRTGNEQFF.

The chain recombines TRBV5-1 with TRBJ2-7; D is unresolved. Germline V gives CDR1 SGHRS, CDR2 YFSETQ. Trimming cost V 0 bases and J 6 bases, with 22 bases left between them. This CDR3 is built from 17 residues. Written as DNA, the CDR3 is TGCGCCAGCAGCTTGGAAGGGAACGCTTATATCCTACGCGAGCAGTACTTC. It yields the protein CASSLEGNAYILREQYF.

The table lists this clonotype with many counts. The chain recombines TRBV20-1 with TRBJ2-3; D is unclear. Trimming removed 3 bases from V and 2 bases from J, with 9 bases in between. Germline loops: CDR1 DFQATT, CDR2 SNEGSKA (reference sequence). The CDR3 length is 13 residues. The CDR3 sequence: CSASDTATDTQYF. The CDR3 coding sequence is TGCAGTGCTAGTGATACAGCCACAGATACGCAGTATTTT.

This clonotype has ten or more counts. This sequence joins TRBV7-2 and TRBJ1-3; D is ambiguous. The CDR3 is 16 amino acids. Trimming took off 0 bases at V and 0 bases at J, with 9 bases between the two ends. In germline, CDR1 is SGHTA, CDR2 FQGNSA. CDR3 nucleotide sequence: TGTGCCAGCAGCTTAGCGAGAGCGGGCTCTGGAAACACCATATATTTT. Its protein is CASSLARAGSGNTIYF. The whole variable domain, remainder taken from reference TRBV7-2 and TRBJ1-3, is GAGVSQSPSNKVTEKGKDVELRCDPISGHTALYWYRQSLGQGLEFLIYFQGNSAPDKSGLPSDRFSAERTGGSVSTLTIQRTQQEDSAVYLCASSLARAGSGNTIYFGEGSWLTVV.

This clonotype was seen repeatedly, ten times or more. This chain joins TRBV6-6 and TRBJ2-5, with a possible D match to TRBD1 (6 bases). The CDR3 spans 12 residues. V dropped 5 bases and J dropped 5 bases, with 9 bases sitting between them. CDR1 and CDR2 from the germline V gene are MNHNY and SVGAGI (reference sequence). Here the CDR3 reads CASSKGEETQYF. CDR3 DNA sequence: TGTGCCAGCAGTAAGGGGGAGGAGACCCAGTACTTC.